Listed below are T cell receptor beta chains from one sample, sequenced in a study of siplizumab effects on memory and regulatory T cells. Produced via immunoSEQ multiplex PCR; TCRdb's table is partial and in-frame only. In the table there are about 100,000 clones, around 94% of which are singletons. Sequenced sample: Tregs sorted from blood. These receptors all come from a human donor in good health. Each CDR3 is given with its conserved first and last residue. D genes are given only for firm matches. A row's size may be missing; if present it is once, few, many or a size class.

v_call: TRBV2; d_call: -; j_call: TRBJ2-7; clone_size: -; cdr3_nt: TGTGCCAGCAGGAGTGTGGCTAGAGCACACGAGCAGTACTTC; cdr3_aa: CASRSVARAHEQYF
v_call: TRBV5-6; d_call: -; j_call: TRBJ2-3; clone_size: once; cdr3_nt: TGTGCCAGCAGCTTTCTATCAGCAGATACGCAGTATTTT; cdr3_aa: CASSFLSADTQYF
v_call: TRBV7-2; d_call: TRBD1; j_call: TRBJ1-1; clone_size: -; cdr3_nt: TGTGCCAGCAGCTGGGGTAACAGGGGGTGGACTGAAGCTTTCTTT; cdr3_aa: CASSWGNRGWTEAFF
v_call: TRBV9; d_call: -; j_call: TRBJ2-3; clone_size: -; cdr3_nt: TGTGCCAGCAGCGACTCCGGGACAATGATGATGGCGCAGTATTTT; cdr3_aa: CASSDSGTMMMAQYF
v_call: TRBV5-1; d_call: TRBD1; j_call: TRBJ2-7; clone_size: -; cdr3_nt: TGCGCCAGCAGCGGAACAGGGGGAACCTACGAGCAGTACTTC; cdr3_aa: CASSGTGGTYEQYF
v_call: TRBV25-1; d_call: -; j_call: TRBJ2-2; clone_size: once; cdr3_nt: TGTGCCAGCAGTGAACTCCCCACCGGGGAGCTGTTTTTT; cdr3_aa: CASSELPTGELFF
v_call: TRBV19; d_call: -; j_call: TRBJ1-2; clone_size: -; cdr3_nt: TGTGCCAGTAGTACCCGGACAGTAGGTGGCTACACCTTC; cdr3_aa: CASSTRTVGGYTF
v_call: TRBV6-1; d_call: TRBD1; j_call: TRBJ1-5; clone_size: -; cdr3_nt: TGTGCCAGCACTGGGACAGGTTACAATCAGCCCCAGCATTTT; cdr3_aa: CASTGTGYNQPQHF
v_call: TRBV7-9; d_call: -; j_call: TRBJ2-1; clone_size: -; cdr3_nt: TGTGCCAGCAGCCCCCTGGGGGGTGAGCAGTTCTTC; cdr3_aa: CASSPLGGEQFF
v_call: TRBV30; d_call: TRBD2; j_call: TRBJ2-3; clone_size: -; cdr3_nt: TGTGCCTGGAGAGGACTAGCGGGAGGTGGAGATACGCAGTATTTT; cdr3_aa: CAWRGLAGGGDTQYF
v_call: TRBV19; d_call: -; j_call: TRBJ2-3; clone_size: -; cdr3_nt: TGTGCCAGTAGTACAAGCACAGATACGCAGTATTTT; cdr3_aa: CASSTSTDTQYF
v_call: TRBV25-1; d_call: -; j_call: TRBJ2-3; clone_size: once; cdr3_nt: TGTGCCAGCAGTGCCACAGGGTATACGCAGTATTTT; cdr3_aa: CASSATGYTQYF
v_call: TRBV6-4; d_call: TRBD1; j_call: TRBJ1-5; clone_size: -; cdr3_nt: TGTGCCAGCAACCTTACGATGGACAGGGGGTTTAGCAATCAGCCCCAGCATTTT; cdr3_aa: CASNLTMDRGFSNQPQHF
v_call: TRBV28; d_call: -; j_call: TRBJ2-7; clone_size: -; cdr3_nt: TGTGCCAGCAGTCGTCGGGACAACGAGCAGTACTTC; cdr3_aa: CASSRRDNEQYF
v_call: TRBV28; d_call: -; j_call: TRBJ1-3; clone_size: -; cdr3_nt: TGTGCCACCAACTCTGGAAACACCATATATTTT; cdr3_aa: CATNSGNTIYF
v_call: TRBV7-2; d_call: -; j_call: TRBJ2-1; clone_size: -; cdr3_nt: TGTGCCAGCAGCTTTTCTACTTTATGGCCAATGGAGCAGTTCTTC; cdr3_aa: CASSFSTLWPMEQFF
v_call: TRBV7-9; d_call: -; j_call: TRBJ1-2; clone_size: -; cdr3_nt: TGTGCCAGCAGCTTGGACCACTATGGCTACACCTTC; cdr3_aa: CASSLDHYGYTF
v_call: TRBV25-1; d_call: -; j_call: TRBJ2-3; clone_size: once; cdr3_nt: TGTGCCAGCAGTGACCCCAGCACAGATACGCAGTATTTT; cdr3_aa: CASSDPSTDTQYF
v_call: TRBV7-8; d_call: -; j_call: TRBJ1-2; clone_size: -; cdr3_nt: TGTGCCAGCAGCTTAGCCATCCGGCAGGAAACTTTGAACTATGGCTACACCTTC; cdr3_aa: CASSLAIRQETLNYGYTF
v_call: TRBV19; d_call: TRBD1; j_call: TRBJ1-1; clone_size: -; cdr3_nt: TGTGCCAGTAGCCGGACAGGGGATAGTAGAGCTTTCTTT; cdr3_aa: CASSRTGDSRAFF
v_call: TRBV2; d_call: TRBD2; j_call: TRBJ2-7; clone_size: few; cdr3_nt: TGTGCCAGCAGTGGGGGACTAGGGCAGTACTTC; cdr3_aa: CASSGGLGQYF
v_call: TRBV5-1; d_call: -; j_call: TRBJ1-2; clone_size: -; cdr3_nt: TGCGCCAGCAGCCCGACGGTGGGGTGGAGTGGCTACACCTTC; cdr3_aa: CASSPTVGWSGYTF
v_call: TRBV30; d_call: -; j_call: TRBJ1-5; clone_size: -; cdr3_nt: TGTGCCTGGAGTGCAACAGGGCCCCAGCATTTT; cdr3_aa: CAWSATGPQHF
v_call: TRBV28; d_call: TRBD1; j_call: TRBJ2-7; clone_size: few; cdr3_nt: TGTGCCACCATTGGACAGGCCTCCTACGAGCAGTACTTC; cdr3_aa: CATIGQASYEQYF
v_call: TRBV28; d_call: TRBD1; j_call: TRBJ2-5; clone_size: once; cdr3_nt: TGTGCCAGCAGTCCCCGTGGCAGGGGGAAAGAGACCCAGTACTTC; cdr3_aa: CASSPRGRGKETQYF
v_call: TRBV18; d_call: -; j_call: TRBJ2-7; clone_size: once; cdr3_nt: TGTGCCAGCTCACCGAACGGATACGAGCAGTACTTC; cdr3_aa: CASSPNGYEQYF
v_call: TRBV10-3; d_call: -; j_call: TRBJ1-4; clone_size: few; cdr3_nt: TGTGCCATCAGGGGGCTAGCTAATGAAAAACTGTTTTTT; cdr3_aa: CAIRGLANEKLFF
v_call: TRBV5-1; d_call: -; j_call: TRBJ1-5; clone_size: -; cdr3_nt: TGCGCCAGCAGCTTCTCGGGACAACCTAATCAGCCCCAGCATTTT; cdr3_aa: CASSFSGQPNQPQHF